These 31 T cell receptor beta chains came from one sample sequenced in a study of cytomegalovirus exposure and HLA in healthy donors. The PCR contained 60 Vbeta and 13 Jbeta primers. Libraries were prepared by immunoSEQ multiplex PCR; TCRdb keeps only in-frame clonotypes and omits some of them. The data show hundreds of thousands of clones, about 80% seen once. Sequences were obtained from PBMCs. These receptors were obtained from a man younger than 35 in good health and CMV-seronegative.

The V gene is TRBV18, the J gene TRBJ1-1; TRBD1 aligns across 7 bases. CDR1 and CDR2 from the germline V gene are KGHSH and LQKENI. With V trimmed by 3 bases and J by 5 bases, 15 bases remained unmatched. The CDR3 extends over 17 amino acids. The CDR3 sequence: CASSPPRDRRGDTEAFF. CDR3 DNA: TGTGCCAGCTCACCCCCCCGGGACAGAAGGGGTGATACTGAAGCTTTCTTT. The whole variable domain, remainder taken from reference TRBV18 and TRBJ1-1, is NAGVMQNPRHLVRRRGQEARLRCSPMKGHSHVYWYRQLPEEGLKFMVYLQKENIIDESGMPKERFSAEFPKEGPSILRIQQVVRGDSAAYFCASSPPRDRRGDTEAFFGQGTRLTVV.

The chain uses TRBV7-2 and TRBJ2-5; 7 nucleotides agree with TRBD2. The CDR3 is made up of 17 amino acids. V shed 5 bases, J shed 5 bases, and the junction held 17 bases outside the gene matches. Germline assignment: CDR1 SGHTA and CDR2 FQGNSA. The CDR3 bases are TGTGCCAGCAGCCTCGGACTAGTTGGAGGGGTTCGGGAGACCCAGTACTTC. Translation gives CASSLGLVGGVRETQYF. The complete variable domain, with remaining parts taken from reference TRBV7-2 and TRBJ2-5, reads GAGVSQSPSNKVTEKGKDVELRCDPISGHTALYWYRQSLGQGLEFLIYFQGNSAPDKSGLPSDRFSAERTGGSVSTLTIQRTQQEDSAVYLCASSLGLVGGVRETQYFGPGTRLLVL.

V gene TRBV4-3 combines with J gene TRBJ1-6, with D tentatively TRBD1 (5 bases). This CDR3 has 14 amino acids. The V end lost 3 bases, the J end lost 9 bases, and 12 bases lay between the germline ends. Germline V gene data show CDR1 as LGHNA and CDR2 as YSLEER. The CDR3 sequence: CASSQAGLGSPLHF. CDR3 nucleotides: TGCGCCAGCAGCCAGGCAGGGCTGGGTTCACCCCTCCACTTT.

The chain employs TRBV5-6 and TRBJ2-1; D call uncertain. The CDR3 contains 14 residues. Germline CDR1 and CDR2: SGHDT and YYEEEE. Trimming removed 0 bases at V and 3 bases at J, with 7 bases between. The DNA of the CDR3 is TGTGCCAGCAGCTTGGAACTCGTCTACAATGAGCAGTTCTTC. Translation gives CASSLELVYNEQFF.

The DNA of the CDR3 is TGTGCCCTGTTGGACAGCACTAACTATGGCTACACCTTC. It encodes CALLDSTNYGYTF. The chain links TRBV19 to TRBJ1-2, with D possibly matching TRBD1 (6 bases). Trimming removed 11 bases from V and 0 bases from J, with 13 bases in between. This CDR3 is built from 13 residues. Germline assignment: CDR1 LNHDA and CDR2 SQIVND (reference sequence).

This chain links TRBV27 with TRBJ1-1; 9 bases align to TRBD1. The CDR3 contains 15 residues. V shed 6 bases, J shed 1 base, and the junction held 6 bases outside the gene matches. The V gene's germline CDR1 is MNHEY and CDR2 SMNVEV (reference sequence). The CDR3 region has the DNA TGTGCCAGCAGAGCCTCGGGACAGGGGAACACTGAAGCTTTCTTT. Translated: CASRASGQGNTEAFF.

Remarks on this clone: The germline gene is not matched at one end of the junction; a read error may be the cause. This chain uses TRBV20-1 with TRBJ1-1, with D unresolved. In germline, CDR1 is DFQATT, CDR2 SNEGSKA (reference sequence). The CDR3 runs to 9 residues. The CDR3 DNA follows: TGCAGTGCTAACCCTGGACTCCCTTTT. It yields the protein CSANPGLPF.

The chain uses TRBV7-6 and TRBJ2-6; D gene uncertain. Germline V gives CDR1 SGHVS, CDR2 FNYEAQ. The V and J ends lost 4 bases and 0 bases respectively, with 10 bases between them. The CDR3 consists of 16 residues. The CDR3: CASSSTGFSGANVLTF. The CDR3 coding sequence is TGTGCCAGCAGCTCCACGGGTTTCTCTGGGGCCAACGTCCTGACTTTC. The complete variable domain, with remaining parts taken from reference TRBV7-6 and TRBJ2-6, reads GAGVSQSPRYKVTKRGQDVALRCDPISGHVSLYWYRQALGQGPEFLTYFNYEAQQDKSGLPNDRFSAERPEGSISTLTIQRTEQRDSAMYRCASSSTGFSGANVLTFGAGSRLTVL.

This clone was observed once. V gene TRBV4-3 combines with J gene TRBJ2-7; 9 positions match TRBD1. The CDR3 is made up of 16 amino acids. Per germline, CDR1 LGHNA and CDR2 YSLEER. The ends lost 1 base at V and 4 bases at J; junction bases unmatched: 8. As DNA, the CDR3 is TGCGCCAGCAGCCAAGTGGGGACAGGGACGGATTACGAGCAGTACTTC. Translating gives CASSQVGTGTDYEQYF.

The rearrangement uses TRBV27 and TRBJ2-1, with TRBD1 matching 10 bases. The CDR3 has 13 residues. Germline CDR1 and CDR2: MNHEY and SMNVEV (reference sequence). Trimming removed 6 bases from V and 8 bases from J; junction bases left unmatched: 4. The CDR3 is CASRRTGGYEQFF. The CDR3 bases are TGTGCCAGCAGACGGACAGGGGGGTATGAGCAGTTCTTC.

The gene calls are TRBV19 and TRBJ1-2, with D possibly TRBD1 on 5 matching bases. Germline lookup yields CDR1 LNHDA and CDR2 SQIVND (reference sequence). CDR3 length equals 17 residues. V shed 6 bases and J shed 7 bases, with 27 bases lying between them. The CDR3 is CASRTLNRPRSQGGYTF. The CDR3 DNA reads TGTGCCAGTAGGACTCTAAACAGGCCGCGGTCACAAGGTGGCTACACCTTC.

This chain uses TRBV29-1 with TRBJ2-7; 7 bases are shared with TRBD1. The CDR3 sequence is 11 residues long. The germline V gene encodes CDR1 SQVTM and CDR2 ANQGSEA. V lost 7 bases to trimming and J lost 4 bases; unmatched junction nucleotides: 4. CDR3 protein: CSGQTGYEQYF. The CDR3 DNA reads TGCAGCGGTCAGACAGGGTACGAGCAGTACTTC.

V and J are TRBV7-8 and TRBJ2-3, with 12 bases fitting TRBD1. The trim removed 11 bases at V and 6 bases at J, leaving 15 bases unmatched. The CDR3 totals 16 residues. Germline CDR1 reads SGHVS; CDR2 reads FQNEAQ. Here the CDR3 DNA reads TGTGCCGGGACAGGGGGCGGGGGCGACCCACTTGATACGCAGTATTTT. Amino acid sequence: CAGTGGGGDPLDTQYF.

This clone turned up a few times. The V and J genes are TRBV6-5 and TRBJ2-3; D gene ambiguous. Between the trimmed V and J ends, which lost 2 bases and 7 bases, there was a span of 4 bases. This CDR3 contains 11 residues. CDR1 is MNHEY and CDR2 is SVGAGI in the germline V gene. The DNA for the CDR3 is TGTGCCAGCAGTTACGAGTATACGCAGTATTTT. Translated: CASSYEYTQYF.

This chain joins TRBV6-5 and TRBJ2-7; the match to TRBD2 covers 10 bases. CDR3 length: 14 residues. Germline assignment: CDR1 MNHEY and CDR2 SVGAGI. V was clipped by 6 bases and J by 5 bases; unmatched bases: 7. The CDR3 here is CASRTSGGAHEQYF. The CDR3 DNA reads as TGTGCCAGCAGGACGAGCGGGGGGGCCCACGAGCAGTACTTC.

The chain combines TRBV2 with TRBJ2-3; 12 bases map to TRBD2. In germline, CDR1 is SNHLY, CDR2 FYNNEI. V lost 6 bases to trimming and J lost 2 bases; unmatched junction nucleotides: 6. The CDR3 has 16 residues. CDR3 amino acids: CASRAASGRVTDTQYF. CDR3 nucleotides: TGTGCCAGCAGAGCGGCTAGCGGGAGGGTCACAGATACGCAGTATTTT.

The chain combines TRBV9 with TRBJ1-1, with 9 bases matching TRBD1. Germline V CDR1 and CDR2: SGDLS, YYNGEE. There are 12 residues in the CDR3. Trimming at V came to 4 bases and at J to 12 bases, leaving 7 bases not matched to a gene. CDR3 sequence reads: CASSPDRGETFF. In nucleotides, the CDR3 is TGTGCCAGCAGCCCTGACAGGGGGGAGACTTTCTTT.

The CDR3 region has the DNA TGTGCCAGCAGTTACCGACCCCCAGGGGGGACCGGGGAGCTGTTTTTT. Translated: CASSYRPPGGTGELFF. J is TRBJ2-2 and V is TRBV7-2, with D perhaps matching TRBD1 (7 bases). The CDR3 sequence is 16 residues long. Germline V gene data show CDR1 as SGHTA and CDR2 as FQGNSA. Trimming removed 6 bases at V and 5 bases at J, with 19 bases between.

The V call is TRBV10-2, the J call TRBJ2-7, with 8 bases aligning to TRBD1. The germline V gene encodes CDR1 WSHSY and CDR2 SAAADI. V shed 11 bases and J 2 bases; nucleotides not matched to a gene: 5. The CDR3 has 12 amino acids. As DNA, the CDR3 is TGCGCCGCACAGGGGGTAGCCTACGAGCAGTACTTC. This encodes CAAQGVAYEQYF.

CDR3 in DNA: TGTGCCTGGAGTACAGGGGGCGCCCAATCCGGGGAGCTGTTTTTT. Translating it yields CAWSTGGAQSGELFF. V is TRBV30 and J is TRBJ2-2, with 9 positions matching TRBD1. The germline gives CDR1 GTSNPN, CDR2 SVGIG (reference sequence). This CDR3 has 15 amino acids. V was clipped by 2 bases and J by 6 bases; unmatched bases: 7.

This rearrangement joins TRBV27 to TRBJ2-3; D is perhaps TRBD2 (6 bases). CDR1 MNHEY and CDR2 SMNVEV come from the germline V gene (reference sequence). The ends were cut back, 3 bases at V and 1 base at J, with 11 bases in the middle. This CDR3 contains 15 residues. The CDR3, as DNA: TGTGCCAGCAGTTTCGGGACTCCAGGCACAGATACGCAGTATTTT. Translating it yields CASSFGTPGTDTQYF.

The chain couples TRBV7-9 to TRBJ2-3; TRBD2 matches at 8 bases. The CDR3 is 15 residues long. Germline CDR1 and CDR2: SEHNR and FQNEAQ (reference sequence). Losses at the gene ends were 0 bases for V and 3 bases for J; bases not matched to a gene: 2. CDR3 nucleotide sequence: TGTGCCAGCAGCTTAGCTAGCGGGATGACAGATACGCAGTATTTT. Translating gives CASSLASGMTDTQYF.

The V and J genes are TRBV7-8 and TRBJ2-1; D gene ambiguous. Trimming removed 4 bases from V and 6 bases from J, with 10 bases in between. From germline, CDR1 is SGHVS and CDR2 FQNEAQ. The CDR3 consists of 13 residues. The CDR3: CASSSGGFNEQFF. CDR3 sequence (DNA): TGTGCCAGCAGCTCCGGCGGCTTCAATGAGCAGTTCTTC. Using reference TRBV7-8 and TRBJ2-1 for the parts outside the CDR3, the full variable domain is GAGVSQSPRYKVAKRGQDVALRCDPISGHVSLFWYQQALGQGPEFLTYFQNEAQLDKSGLPSDRFFAERPEGSVSTLKIQRTQQEDSAVYLCASSSGGFNEQFFGPGTRLTVL.

The chain uses TRBV2 and TRBJ1-2; TRBD1 agrees at 7 bases. From germline, CDR1 is SNHLY and CDR2 FYNNEI. The ends lost 6 bases at V and 4 bases at J; junction bases unmatched: 17. The length of the CDR3 is 17 residues. CDR3: CASRGLDAGTATYGYTF. The DNA of the CDR3 is TGTGCCAGCAGAGGACTCGATGCCGGGACAGCGACCTATGGCTACACCTTC.

The rearrangement joins TRBV4-3 to TRBJ1-2; D is ambiguous. Germline V lookup: CDR1 LGHNA, CDR2 YSLEER. The CDR3 sequence is 15 residues long. Trimming took off 0 bases at V and 3 bases at J, with 11 bases between the two ends. Written as DNA, the CDR3 is TGCGCCAGCAGCCAAGATCTCGGCGGGTACTATGGCTACACCTTC. Its translation is CASSQDLGGYYGYTF.

The chain's CDR3 is CATTSGGTHSGELFF. The CDR3 bases are TGTGCCACCACGTCAGGGGGGACTCACTCCGGGGAGCTGTTTTTT. This chain links TRBV28 with TRBJ2-2; TRBD1 is a possible D gene (7 bases). CDR1 and CDR2 (germline): MDHEN, SYDVKM. V was trimmed by 10 bases and J by 6 bases, leaving 21 bases between them. The CDR3 contains 15 residues.

The chain joins TRBV6-1 to TRBJ2-7, with TRBD1 identical over 8 bases. Trimming removed 10 bases from V and 3 bases from J; junction bases left unmatched: 5. This CDR3 contains 12 residues. Germline lookup yields CDR1 MNHNS and CDR2 SASEGT. CDR3 region: CAIVTGGYEQYF. The CDR3 nucleotides are TGTGCCATCGTTACAGGGGGCTACGAGCAGTACTTC.

This chain connects TRBV7-8 to TRBJ1-5, with 8 positions matching TRBD1. The germline V gene encodes CDR1 SGHVS and CDR2 FQNEAQ. The CDR3 runs 18 residues. The V gene end was trimmed by 5 bases and the J gene end by 0 bases; junction bases not matched to a gene: 12. DNA of the CDR3: TGTGCCAGCAGCCCGAGGGACAGGAGCTATCATAGCAATCAGCCCCAGCATTTT. Translation: CASSPRDRSYHSNQPQHF.

The chain links TRBV23-1 to TRBJ1-3; the D gene is possibly TRBD1 (6 bases). TRBV23-1 is an ORF for which the function is uncertain. CDR3 length: 16 amino acids. V dropped 8 bases and J dropped 8 bases, with 25 bases sitting between them. CDR3 nucleotide sequence: TGCGCCAGCGTACTTCCGGGACAAGCGATTTTGGACACCATATATTTT. It specifies CASVLPGQAILDTIYF.

The rearrangement uses TRBV11-3 and TRBJ1-1; D gene uncertain. The CDR3 extends over 14 amino acids. The ends were cut back, 7 bases at V and 4 bases at J, with 16 bases in the middle. Germline assignment: CDR1 SGHNT and CDR2 YENEEA. The CDR3 loop is CASTQRPRATEAFF. CDR3 in DNA: TGTGCCAGCACCCAACGTCCGAGGGCCACTGAAGCTTTCTTT. Drawing the rest from reference TRBV11-3 and TRBJ1-1, the complete variable domain is EAGVVQSPRYKIIEKKQPVAFWCNPISGHNTLYWYLQNLGQGPELLIRYENEEAVDDSQLPKDRFSAERLKGVDSTLKIQPAELGDSAVYLCASTQRPRATEAFFGQGTRLTVV.

This rearrangement joins TRBV5-5 to TRBJ1-2, with 12 positions matching TRBD1. The CDR3 spans 14 residues. V shed 3 bases and J 11 bases; nucleotides not matched to a gene: 8. CDR1 is SGHKS and CDR2 is YYEKEE in the germline V gene (reference sequence). DNA of the CDR3: TGTGCCAGCAGCTGGGACAGGGGGCACCCCACATACACCTTC. As protein: CASSWDRGHPTYTF.